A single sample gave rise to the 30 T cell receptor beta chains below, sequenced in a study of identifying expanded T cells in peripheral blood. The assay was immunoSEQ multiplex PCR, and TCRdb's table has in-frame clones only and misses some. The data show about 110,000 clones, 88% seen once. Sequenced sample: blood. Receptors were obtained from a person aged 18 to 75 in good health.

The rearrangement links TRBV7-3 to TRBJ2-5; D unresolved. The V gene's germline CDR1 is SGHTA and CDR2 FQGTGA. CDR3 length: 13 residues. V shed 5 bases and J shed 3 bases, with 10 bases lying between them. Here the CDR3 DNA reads TGTGCCAGCAGCCGTTCCGAAAAAGAGACCCAGTACTTC. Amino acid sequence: CASSRSEKETQYF. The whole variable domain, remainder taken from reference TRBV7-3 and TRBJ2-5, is GAGVSQTPSNKVTEKGKYVELRCDPISGHTALYWYRQSLGQGPEFLIYFQGTGAADDSGLPNDRFFAVRPEGSVSTLKIQRTERGDSAVYLCASSRSEKETQYFGPGTRLLVL.

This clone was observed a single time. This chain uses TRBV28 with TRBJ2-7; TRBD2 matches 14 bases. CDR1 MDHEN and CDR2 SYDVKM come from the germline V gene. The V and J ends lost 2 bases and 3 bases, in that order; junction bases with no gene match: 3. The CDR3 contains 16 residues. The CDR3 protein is CASSLDGLAGGYEQYF. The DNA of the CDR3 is TGTGCCAGCAGTTTAGACGGACTAGCGGGGGGCTACGAGCAGTACTTC.

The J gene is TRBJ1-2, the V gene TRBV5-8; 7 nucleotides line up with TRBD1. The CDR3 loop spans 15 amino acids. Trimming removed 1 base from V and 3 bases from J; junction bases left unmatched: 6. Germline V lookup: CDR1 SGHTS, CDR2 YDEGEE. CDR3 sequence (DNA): TGTGCCAGCAGCTTGCCACAGGGGAGAGACTATGGCTACACCTTC. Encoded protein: CASSLPQGRDYGYTF. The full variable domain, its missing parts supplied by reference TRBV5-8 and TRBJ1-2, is EAGVTQSPTHLIKTRGQQATLRCSPISGHTSVYWYQQALGLGLQFLLWYDEGEERNRGNFPPRFSGRQFPNYSSELNVNALELEDSALYLCASSLPQGRDYGYTFGSGTRLTVV.

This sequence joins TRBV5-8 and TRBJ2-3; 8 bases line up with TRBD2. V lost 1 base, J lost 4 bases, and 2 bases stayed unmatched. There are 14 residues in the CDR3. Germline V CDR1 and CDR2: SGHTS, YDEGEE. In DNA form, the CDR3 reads TGTGCCAGCAGCTTGACTAGCGGCGCAGATACGCAGTATTTT. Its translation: CASSLTSGADTQYF.

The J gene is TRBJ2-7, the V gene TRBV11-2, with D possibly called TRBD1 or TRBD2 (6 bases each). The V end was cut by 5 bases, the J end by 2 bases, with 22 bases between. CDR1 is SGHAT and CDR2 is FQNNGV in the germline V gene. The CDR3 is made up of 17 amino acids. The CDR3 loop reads CASSPDRGKGEAYEQYF. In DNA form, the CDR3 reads TGTGCCAGCAGCCCCGACCGTGGGAAGGGGGAGGCCTACGAGCAGTACTTC.

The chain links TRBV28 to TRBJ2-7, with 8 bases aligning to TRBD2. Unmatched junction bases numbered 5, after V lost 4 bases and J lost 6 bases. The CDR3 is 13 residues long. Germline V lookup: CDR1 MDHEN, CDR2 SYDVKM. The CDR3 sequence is CASSSPAGVEQYF. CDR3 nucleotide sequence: TGTGCCAGCAGTTCCCCAGCGGGAGTCGAGCAGTACTTC. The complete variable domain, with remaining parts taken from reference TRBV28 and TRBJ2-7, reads DVKVTQSSRYLVKRTGEKVFLECVQDMDHENMFWYRQDPGLGLRLIYFSYDVKMKEKGDIPEGYSVSREKKERFSLILESASTNQTSMYLCASSSPAGVEQYFGPGTRLTVT.

The CDR3 protein is CASSPQGQGNTGELFF. CDR3 sequence (DNA): TGTGCCAGCTCACCACAGGGACAGGGAAACACCGGGGAGCTGTTTTTT. The chain uses TRBV18 and TRBJ2-2, with TRBD1 matching over 9 bases. The germline CDR1 and CDR2 sequences are KGHSH and LQKENI. This CDR3 has 16 amino acids. V trimming: 1 base; J trimming: 2 bases; junction bases outside the gene matches: 2.

CDR3 sequence: CASSTGLAGPTDTQYF. The CDR3, as DNA: TGTGCCAGCAGCACAGGGCTCGCGGGACCCACAGATACGCAGTATTTT. This chain joins TRBV7-9 and TRBJ2-3, with D possibly being TRBD1 or TRBD2 (6 bases each). The CDR3 covers 16 residues. CDR1 and CDR2 from the germline V gene are SEHNR and FQNEAQ (reference sequence). V lost 5 bases and J 2 bases, leaving 17 bases between the germline ends.

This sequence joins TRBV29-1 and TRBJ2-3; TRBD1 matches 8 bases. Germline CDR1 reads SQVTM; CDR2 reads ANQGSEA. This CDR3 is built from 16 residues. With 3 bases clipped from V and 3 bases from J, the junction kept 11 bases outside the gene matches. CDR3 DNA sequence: TGCAGCGTTGACCAGGGGGCTCGGTTTGGGACAGATACGCAGTATTTT. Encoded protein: CSVDQGARFGTDTQYF.

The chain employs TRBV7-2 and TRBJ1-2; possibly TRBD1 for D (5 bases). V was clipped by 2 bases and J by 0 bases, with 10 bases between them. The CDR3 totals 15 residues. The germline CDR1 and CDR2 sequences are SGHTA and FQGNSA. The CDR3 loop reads CASSLPQTANYGYTF. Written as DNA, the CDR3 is TGTGCCAGCAGCTTACCTCAGACAGCTAACTATGGCTACACCTTC.

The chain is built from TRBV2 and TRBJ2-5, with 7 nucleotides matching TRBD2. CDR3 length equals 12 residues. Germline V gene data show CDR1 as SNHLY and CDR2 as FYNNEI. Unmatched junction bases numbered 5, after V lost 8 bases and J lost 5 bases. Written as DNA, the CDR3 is TGTGCCAGCCGGGGGGAGGGGGAGACCCAGTACTTC. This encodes CASRGEGETQYF.

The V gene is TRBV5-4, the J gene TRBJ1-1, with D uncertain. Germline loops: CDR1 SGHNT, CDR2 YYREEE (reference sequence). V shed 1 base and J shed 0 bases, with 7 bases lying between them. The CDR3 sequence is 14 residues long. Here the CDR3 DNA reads TGTGCCAGCAGCTTGACCAACTTGAACACTGAAGCTTTCTTT. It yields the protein CASSLTNLNTEAFF.

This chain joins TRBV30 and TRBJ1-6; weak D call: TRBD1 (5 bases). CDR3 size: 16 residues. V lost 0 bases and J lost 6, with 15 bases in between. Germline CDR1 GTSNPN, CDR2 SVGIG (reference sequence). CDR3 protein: CAWSVSAGLTNSPLHF. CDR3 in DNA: TGTGCCTGGAGTGTCAGTGCGGGACTCACTAATTCACCCCTCCACTTT.

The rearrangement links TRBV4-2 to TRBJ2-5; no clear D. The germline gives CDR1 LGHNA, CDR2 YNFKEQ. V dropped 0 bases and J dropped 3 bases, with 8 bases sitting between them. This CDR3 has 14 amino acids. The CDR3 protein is CASSQDRTEETQYF. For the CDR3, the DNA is TGTGCCAGCAGCCAAGATCGGACGGAAGAGACCCAGTACTTC.

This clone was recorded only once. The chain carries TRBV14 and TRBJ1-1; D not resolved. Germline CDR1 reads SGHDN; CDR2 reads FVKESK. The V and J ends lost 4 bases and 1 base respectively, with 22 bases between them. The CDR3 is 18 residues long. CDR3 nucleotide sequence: TGTGCCAGCAGCCCCCACGGACTCATCCGAACACCGAACACTGAAGCTTTCTTT. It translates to CASSPHGLIRTPNTEAFF.

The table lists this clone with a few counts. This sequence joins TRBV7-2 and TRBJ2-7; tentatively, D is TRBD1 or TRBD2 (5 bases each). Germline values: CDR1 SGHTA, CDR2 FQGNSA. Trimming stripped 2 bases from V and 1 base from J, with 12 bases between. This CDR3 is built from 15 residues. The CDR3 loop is CASSLMGTGSYEQYF. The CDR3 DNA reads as TGTGCCAGCAGCTTAATGGGGACGGGATCCTACGAGCAGTACTTC.

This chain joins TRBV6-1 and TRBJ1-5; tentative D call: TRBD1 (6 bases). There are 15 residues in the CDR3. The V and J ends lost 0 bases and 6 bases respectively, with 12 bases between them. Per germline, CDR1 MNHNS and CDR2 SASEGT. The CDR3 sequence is CASSEAGGAGQPQHF. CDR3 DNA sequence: TGTGCCAGCAGTGAAGCAGGGGGGGCGGGTCAGCCCCAGCATTTT.

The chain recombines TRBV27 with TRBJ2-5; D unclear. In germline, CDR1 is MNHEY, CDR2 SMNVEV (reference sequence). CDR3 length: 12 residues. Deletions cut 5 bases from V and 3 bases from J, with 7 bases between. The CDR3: CASSHPEETQYF. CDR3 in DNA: TGTGCCAGCAGTCACCCAGAAGAGACCCAGTACTTC.

The CDR3 DNA reads as TGTGCCAGCCACTTAAGGGTAAGACAGGCCCAAGAGACCCAGTACTTC. This translates into CASHLRVRQAQETQYF. The chain combines TRBV5-6 with TRBJ2-5; D perhaps matches TRBD1 (6 bases). The V gene's germline CDR1 is SGHDT and CDR2 YYEEEE. V was trimmed by 7 bases and J by 1 base, leaving 20 bases between them. This CDR3 is built from 16 residues.

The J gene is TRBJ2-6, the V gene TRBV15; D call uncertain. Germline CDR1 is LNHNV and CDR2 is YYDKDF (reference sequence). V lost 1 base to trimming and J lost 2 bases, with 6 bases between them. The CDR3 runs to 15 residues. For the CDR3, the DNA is TGTGCCACCAGCAGAGTCGAGGCTGGGGCCAACGTCCTGACTTTC. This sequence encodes CATSRVEAGANVLTF.

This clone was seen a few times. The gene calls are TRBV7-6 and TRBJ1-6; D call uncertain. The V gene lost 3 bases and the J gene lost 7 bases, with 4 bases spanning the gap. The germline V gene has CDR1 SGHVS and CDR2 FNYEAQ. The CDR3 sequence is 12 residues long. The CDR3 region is CASSLVNSPLHF. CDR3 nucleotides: TGTGCCAGCAGCTTGGTGAATTCACCCCTCCACTTT.

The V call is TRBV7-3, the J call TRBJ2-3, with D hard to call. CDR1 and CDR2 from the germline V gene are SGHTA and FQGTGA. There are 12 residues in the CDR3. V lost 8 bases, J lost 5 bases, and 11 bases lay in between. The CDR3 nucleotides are TGTGCCAGCGGTGAAAATCGAGATACGCAGTATTTT. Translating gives CASGENRDTQYF.

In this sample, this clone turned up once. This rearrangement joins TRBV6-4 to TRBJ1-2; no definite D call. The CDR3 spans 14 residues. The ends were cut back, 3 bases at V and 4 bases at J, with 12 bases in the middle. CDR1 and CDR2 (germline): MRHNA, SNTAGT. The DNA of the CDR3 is TGTGCCAGCAGTGAGGGAGCCCGGATCTATGGCTACACCTTC. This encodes CASSEGARIYGYTF.

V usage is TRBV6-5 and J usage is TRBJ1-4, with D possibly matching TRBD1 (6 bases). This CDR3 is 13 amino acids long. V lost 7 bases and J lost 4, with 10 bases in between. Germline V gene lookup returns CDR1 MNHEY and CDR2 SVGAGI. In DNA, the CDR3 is TGTGCCAGCACCGGACAGCTTAATGAAAAACTGTTTTTT. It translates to CASTGQLNEKLFF.

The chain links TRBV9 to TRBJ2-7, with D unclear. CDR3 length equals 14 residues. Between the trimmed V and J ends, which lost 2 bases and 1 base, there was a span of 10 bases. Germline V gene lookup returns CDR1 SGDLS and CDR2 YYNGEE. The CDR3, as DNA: TGTGCCAGCAGCGTGAGTATTGATTCCTACGAGCAGTACTTC. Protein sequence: CASSVSIDSYEQYF.

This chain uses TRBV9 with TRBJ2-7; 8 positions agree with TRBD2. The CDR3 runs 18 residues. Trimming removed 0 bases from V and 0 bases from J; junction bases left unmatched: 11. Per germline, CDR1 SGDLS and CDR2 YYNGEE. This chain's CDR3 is CASSVDSSGLKSSYEQYF. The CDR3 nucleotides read TGTGCCAGCAGCGTAGACTCTAGCGGGCTTAAAAGCTCCTACGAGCAGTACTTC.

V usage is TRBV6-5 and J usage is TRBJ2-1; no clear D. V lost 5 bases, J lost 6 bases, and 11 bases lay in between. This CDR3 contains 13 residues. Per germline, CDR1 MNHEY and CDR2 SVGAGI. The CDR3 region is CASSKRTPNEQFF. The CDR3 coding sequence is TGTGCCAGCAGTAAGAGAACGCCCAATGAGCAGTTCTTC.

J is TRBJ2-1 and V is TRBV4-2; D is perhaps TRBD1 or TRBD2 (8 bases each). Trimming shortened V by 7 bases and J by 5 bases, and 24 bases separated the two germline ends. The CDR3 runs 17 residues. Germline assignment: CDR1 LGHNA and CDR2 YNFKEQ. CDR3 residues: CASTSDRVAGGHNEQFF. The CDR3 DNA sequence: TGTGCCAGCACCTCGGACAGGGTGGCGGGAGGCCACAATGAGCAGTTCTTC.

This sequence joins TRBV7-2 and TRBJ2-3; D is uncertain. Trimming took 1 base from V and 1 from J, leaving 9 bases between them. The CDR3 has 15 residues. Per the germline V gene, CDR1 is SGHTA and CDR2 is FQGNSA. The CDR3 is CASSLGIAGTDTQYF. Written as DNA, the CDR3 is TGTGCCAGCAGCTTAGGTATTGCGGGCACAGATACGCAGTATTTT.

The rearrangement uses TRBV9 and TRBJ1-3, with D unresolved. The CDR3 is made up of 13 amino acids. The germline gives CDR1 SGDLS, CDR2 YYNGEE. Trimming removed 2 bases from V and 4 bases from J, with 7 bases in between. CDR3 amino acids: CASSVDSGNTIYF. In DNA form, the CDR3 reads TGTGCCAGCAGCGTTGACTCAGGAAACACCATATATTTT.